This passage covers 13 T cell receptor beta chains from one sample sequenced in a study of vaccination and CD4 T cells after COVID-19. Treatment given: approximately 10-day PBMC culture with coronavirus spike peptide pools or control peptides (ViraFEST assay). No antigen is known for these receptors. Oncomine TCR Beta short-read sequencing was applied to DNA from cultured CD4+ T cells. TCRdb re-analysed the PCR reads in MiXCR, keeping a single row per CDR3 protein. The data show approximately 24,000 distinct CDR3 sequences, about 41% seen once. The sequencing input was CD4+ T cells from blood, cultured in vitro. These TCRs come from a human donor who had recovered from COVID-19.

This clonotype was counted a few times. The J gene is TRBJ1-1, the V gene TRBV15, with D perhaps TRBD1 (5 bases). CDR1 and CDR2 (germline): LNHNV, YYDKDF (reference sequence). The CDR3 totals 15 residues. V lost 0 bases to trimming and J lost 1 base, with 9 bases between them. The CDR3 sequence is CATSRDTGGNTEAFF. CDR3 DNA: TGTGCCACCAGCAGAGATACTGGGGGGAACACTGAAGCTTTCTTT. Variable domain in full (rest from reference TRBV15 and TRBJ1-1): DAMVIQNPRYQVTQFGKPVTLSCSQTLNHNVMYWYQQKSSQAPKLLFHYYDKDFNNEADTPDNFQSRRPNTSFCFLDIRSPGLGDTAMYLCATSRDTGGNTEAFFGQGTRLTVV.

This chain connects TRBV20-1 to TRBJ2-1, with 9 bases identical to TRBD2. The V gene end was trimmed by 6 bases and the J gene end by 5 bases; junction bases not matched to a gene: 17. Germline CDR1 reads DFQATT; CDR2 reads SNEGSKA (reference sequence). The CDR3 is 17 amino acids. DNA of the CDR3: TGCAGTGCGCCACCCAAAGTCGAGACTAGCGGACACAATGAGCAGTTCTTC. Translating it yields CSAPPKVETSGHNEQFF.

V and J are TRBV20-1 and TRBJ2-3, with D possibly matching TRBD2 (5 bases). Looked up from germline, CDR1 is DFQATT and CDR2 is SNEGSKA (reference sequence). The germline V and J ends were trimmed by 4 bases and 6 bases, with 23 bases remaining between them. This CDR3 has 16 amino acids. CDR3 protein: CSANPLEGLAGDTQYF. The DNA of the CDR3 is TGCAGTGCTAATCCCCTCGAGGGATTGGCAGGTGATACGCAGTATTTT.

Details on this clonotype: Relative to the germline gene, one junction end is altered; a read error may explain this. The chain combines TRBV7-7 with TRBJ1-6; D not certain. The CDR3 covers 15 residues. The germline V gene encodes CDR1 SSHAT and CDR2 FNYEAQ (reference sequence). The CDR3 sequence is CASSKKIPYNSPLHF. CDR3 DNA: TGTGCTAGCAGCAAAAAGATCCCCTATAATTCACCCCTCCACTTT.

This clonotype was found a few times. The chain combines TRBV10-3 with TRBJ2-1; D unresolved. Trimming stripped 3 bases from V and 0 bases from J, with 9 bases between. The length of the CDR3 is 15 residues. Germline CDR1 and CDR2: ENHRY and SYGVKD. CDR3 DNA: TGTGCCATCAGTGACGGCGATAGCTCCTACAATGAGCAGTTCTTC. It translates to CAISDGDSSYNEQFF.

This clonotype appeared a few times. The rearrangement links TRBV6-1 to TRBJ1-3; 9 positions agree with TRBD1. The CDR3 is made up of 16 amino acids. Germline values: CDR1 MNHNS, CDR2 SASEGT. The trim removed 7 bases at V and 6 bases at J, leaving 13 bases unmatched. The CDR3 sequence is CASMSPTTGGTNTIYF. The CDR3 nucleotides read TGTGCCAGCATGAGTCCAACCACAGGGGGCACAAACACCATATATTTT.

This clonotype was recorded a few times. The gene calls are TRBV11-2 and TRBJ1-6; D is undetermined. V was clipped by 1 base and J by 11 bases, with 15 bases between them. This CDR3 has 15 amino acids. Germline loops: CDR1 SGHAT, CDR2 FQNNGV. The CDR3 nucleotides read TGTGCCAGCAGCTTAGGATTTCGGGCGAGGACACCCCTCCACTTT. Translated: CASSLGFRARTPLHF.

In its sample, this clonotype was seen a few times. The chain recombines TRBV6-1 with TRBJ1-1; 10 positions agree with TRBD1. Germline loops: CDR1 MNHNS, CDR2 SASEGT. The junction had 11 bases not matched to a gene; V was cut back by 5 bases and J by 5 bases. This CDR3 comprises 16 residues. Written as DNA, the CDR3 is TGTGCCAGCAGTATGGACAGGGGGATGAGGGGAACTGAAGCTTTCTTT. It encodes CASSMDRGMRGTEAFF.

The CDR3 sequence is CSVEGTSGTVGAWREQFF. The CDR3 DNA reads TGCAGCGTTGAAGGGACTTCCGGGACAGTCGGCGCCTGGCGAGAGCAGTTCTTC. J is TRBJ2-1 and V is TRBV29-1, with TRBD1 identical over 7 bases. The CDR3 extends over 18 amino acids. Per germline, CDR1 SQVTM and CDR2 ANQGSEA. Losses at the gene ends were 1 base for V and 10 bases for J; bases not matched to a gene: 22.

This clonotype showed up just once. The chain uses TRBV9 and TRBJ2-7; TRBD2 might be the D (6 bases). CDR3 length: 18 residues. CDR1 is SGDLS and CDR2 is YYNGEE in the germline V gene. Trimming shortened V by 0 bases and J by 3 bases, and 22 bases separated the two germline ends. The CDR3 nucleotides read TGTGCCAGCAGCGTAGAAGGAGGGTGGGTGGTTGGCTACTACGAGCAGTACTTC. This sequence encodes CASSVEGGWVVGYYEQYF.

This clonotype showed up just a few times. The V gene is TRBV24-1, the J gene TRBJ2-2, with D tentatively TRBD2 (6 bases). The CDR3 has 18 residues. Between the trimmed V and J ends, which lost 3 bases and 3 bases, there was a span of 19 bases. In germline, CDR1 is KGHDR, CDR2 SFDVKD. For the CDR3, the DNA is TGTGCCACCAGTGATCCGAGTAATATTGGGACTTACACCGGGGAGCTGTTTTTT. This sequence encodes CATSDPSNIGTYTGELFF.

This clonotype came up a few times. J is TRBJ1-2 and V is TRBV6-5, with 9 bases aligning to TRBD1. The CDR3 covers 12 residues. The V gene's germline CDR1 is MNHEY and CDR2 SVGAGI. The trim removed 0 bases at V and 13 bases at J, leaving 3 bases unmatched. Written as DNA, the CDR3 is TGTGCCAGCAGTTACTCGATGGGACAGGGCACCTTC. Translated: CASSYSMGQGTF.

This clonotype has more than one count but fewer than ten. The chain couples TRBV7-2 to TRBJ2-4; unclear D gene. V lost 2 bases to trimming and J lost 8 bases, with 10 bases between them. The CDR3 extends over 13 amino acids. The germline V gene encodes CDR1 SGHTA and CDR2 FQGNSA. The CDR3 nucleotides read TGTGCCAGCAGCTTAATTTATGCGGACATTCAGTACTTC. It encodes CASSLIYADIQYF.